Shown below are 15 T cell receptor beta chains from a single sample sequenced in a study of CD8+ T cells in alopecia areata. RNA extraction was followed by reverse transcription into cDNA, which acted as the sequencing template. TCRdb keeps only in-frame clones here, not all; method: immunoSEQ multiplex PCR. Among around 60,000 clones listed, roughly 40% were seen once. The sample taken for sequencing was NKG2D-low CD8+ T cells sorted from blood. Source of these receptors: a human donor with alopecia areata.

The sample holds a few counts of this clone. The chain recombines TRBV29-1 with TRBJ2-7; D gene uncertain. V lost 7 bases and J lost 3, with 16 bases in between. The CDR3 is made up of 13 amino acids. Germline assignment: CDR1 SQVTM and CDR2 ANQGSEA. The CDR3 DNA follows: TGCAGCGCCCGGCCCGACGGATTCTACGAGCAGTACTTC. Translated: CSARPDGFYEQYF.

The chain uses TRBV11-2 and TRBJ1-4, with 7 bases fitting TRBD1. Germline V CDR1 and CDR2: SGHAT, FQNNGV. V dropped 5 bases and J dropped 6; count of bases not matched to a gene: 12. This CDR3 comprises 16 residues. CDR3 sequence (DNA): TGTGCCAGCAGCCCCTTACCGGGACAGCGTTATGAAAAACTGTTTTTT. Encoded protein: CASSPLPGQRYEKLFF.

The CDR3 region has the DNA TGTGCCAGCAGCTTAGAGCGGGCCGAGCAGTACTTC. Protein: CASSLERAEQYF. The gene calls are TRBV7-9 and TRBJ2-7; tentative D call: TRBD2 (6 bases). This CDR3 contains 12 residues. Germline V gene lookup returns CDR1 SEHNR and CDR2 FQNEAQ (reference sequence). The V end was cut by 1 base, the J end by 6 bases, with 7 bases between.

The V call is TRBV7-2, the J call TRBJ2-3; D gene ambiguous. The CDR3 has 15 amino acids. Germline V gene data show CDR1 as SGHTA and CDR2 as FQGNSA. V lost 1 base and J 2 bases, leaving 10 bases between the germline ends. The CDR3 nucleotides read TGTGCCAGCAGCTTAGTCGACCCTTTCACAGATACGCAGTATTTT. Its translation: CASSLVDPFTDTQYF.

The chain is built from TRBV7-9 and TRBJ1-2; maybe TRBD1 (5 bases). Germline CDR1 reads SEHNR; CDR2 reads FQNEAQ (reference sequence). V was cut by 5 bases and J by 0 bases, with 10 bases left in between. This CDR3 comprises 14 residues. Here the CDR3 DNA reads TGTGCCAGCAGCCCCAGGGTTTCTAACTATGGCTACACCTTC. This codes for CASSPRVSNYGYTF.

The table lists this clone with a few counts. This chain's CDR3 is CASSLVRRPYNEQFF. CDR3 sequence (DNA): TGTGCCAGCAGTTTGGTGAGGAGGCCCTACAATGAGCAGTTCTTC. The V call is TRBV28, the J call TRBJ2-1, with D maybe TRBD2 (5 bases). V was cut by 3 bases and J by 2 bases, with 11 bases left in between. The germline CDR1 and CDR2 sequences are MDHEN and SYDVKM. The CDR3 runs 15 residues.

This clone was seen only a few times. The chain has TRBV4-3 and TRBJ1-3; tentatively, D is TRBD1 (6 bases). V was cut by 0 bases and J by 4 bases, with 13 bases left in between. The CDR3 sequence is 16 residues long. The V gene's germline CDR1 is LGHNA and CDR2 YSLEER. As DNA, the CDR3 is TGCGCCAGCAGCCAAGATTTCACAGGGCCCGGAAACACCATATATTTT. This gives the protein CASSQDFTGPGNTIYF.

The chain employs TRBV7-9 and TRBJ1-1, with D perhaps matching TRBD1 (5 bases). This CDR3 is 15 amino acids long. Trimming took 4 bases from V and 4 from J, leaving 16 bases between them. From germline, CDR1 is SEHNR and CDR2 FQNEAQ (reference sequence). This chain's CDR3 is CASSSYRGEGTEAFF. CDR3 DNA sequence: TGTGCCAGCAGCTCTTACCGGGGGGAGGGCACTGAAGCTTTCTTT.

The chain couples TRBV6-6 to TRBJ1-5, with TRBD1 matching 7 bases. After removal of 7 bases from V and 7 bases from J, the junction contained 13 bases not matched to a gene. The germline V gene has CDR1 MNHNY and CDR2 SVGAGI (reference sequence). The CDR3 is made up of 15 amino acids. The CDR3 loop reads CASTHGDSPRQPQHF. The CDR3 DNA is TGTGCCAGCACCCACGGGGACAGCCCCCGCCAGCCCCAGCATTTT.

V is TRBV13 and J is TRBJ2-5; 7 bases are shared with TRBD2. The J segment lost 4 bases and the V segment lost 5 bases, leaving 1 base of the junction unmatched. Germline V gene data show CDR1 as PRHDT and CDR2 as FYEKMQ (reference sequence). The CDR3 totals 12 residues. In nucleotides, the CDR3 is TGTGCCAGCAGCACGGGGGGAGAGACCCAGTACTTC. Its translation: CASSTGGETQYF.

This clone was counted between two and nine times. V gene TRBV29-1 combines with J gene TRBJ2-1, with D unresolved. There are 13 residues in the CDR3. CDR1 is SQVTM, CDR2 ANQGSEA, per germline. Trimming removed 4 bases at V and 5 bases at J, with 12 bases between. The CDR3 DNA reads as TGCAGCGTTGGCAGGCAGAAGGACAATGAGCAGTTCTTC. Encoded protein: CSVGRQKDNEQFF.

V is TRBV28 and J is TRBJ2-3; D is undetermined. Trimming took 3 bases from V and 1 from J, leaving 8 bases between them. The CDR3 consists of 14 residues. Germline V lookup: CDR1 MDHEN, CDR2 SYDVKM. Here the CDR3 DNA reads TGTGCCAGCAGTTTGAGGTCGGGCACAGATACGCAGTATTTT. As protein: CASSLRSGTDTQYF.

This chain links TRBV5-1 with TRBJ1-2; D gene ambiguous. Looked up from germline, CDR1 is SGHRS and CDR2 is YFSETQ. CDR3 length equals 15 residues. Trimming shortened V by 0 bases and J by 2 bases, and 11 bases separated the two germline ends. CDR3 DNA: TGCGCCAGCAGCTTGGGGGTCACCCTAAACTATGGCTACACCTTC. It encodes CASSLGVTLNYGYTF.

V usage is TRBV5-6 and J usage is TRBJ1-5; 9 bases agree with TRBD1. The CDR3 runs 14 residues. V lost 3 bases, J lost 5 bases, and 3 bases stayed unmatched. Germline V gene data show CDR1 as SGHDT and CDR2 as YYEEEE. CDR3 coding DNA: TGTGCCAGCAGCTGGGGACAGGGACATCAGCCCCAGCATTTT. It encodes CASSWGQGHQPQHF.

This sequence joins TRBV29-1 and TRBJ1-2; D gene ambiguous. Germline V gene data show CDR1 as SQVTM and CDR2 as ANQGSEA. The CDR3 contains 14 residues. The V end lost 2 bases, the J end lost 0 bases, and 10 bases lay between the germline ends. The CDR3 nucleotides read TGCAGCGTTGAATCGGGGAACTCTAACTATGGCTACACCTTC. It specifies CSVESGNSNYGYTF. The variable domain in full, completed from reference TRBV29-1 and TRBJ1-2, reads SAVISQKPSRDICQRGTSLTIQCQVDSQVTMMFWYRQQPGQSLTLIATANQGSEATYESGFVIDKFPISRPNLTFSTLTVSNMSPEDSSIYLCSVESGNSNYGYTFGSGTRLTVV.